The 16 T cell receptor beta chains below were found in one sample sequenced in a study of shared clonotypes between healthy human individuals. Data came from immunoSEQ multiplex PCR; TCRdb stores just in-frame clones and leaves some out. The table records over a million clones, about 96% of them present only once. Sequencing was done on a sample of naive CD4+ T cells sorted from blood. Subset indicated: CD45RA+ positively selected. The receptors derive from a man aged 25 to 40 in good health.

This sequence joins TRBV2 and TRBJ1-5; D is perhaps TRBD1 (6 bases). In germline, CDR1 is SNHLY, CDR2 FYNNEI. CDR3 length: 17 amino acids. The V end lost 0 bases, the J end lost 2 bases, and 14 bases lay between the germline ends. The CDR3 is CASSEAPDRFRNQPQHF. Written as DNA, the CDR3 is TGTGCCAGCAGTGAAGCCCCCGACAGGTTTCGCAATCAGCCCCAGCATTTT. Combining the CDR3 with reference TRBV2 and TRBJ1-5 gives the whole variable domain EPEVTQTPSHQVTQMGQEVILRCVPISNHLYFYWYRQILGQKVEFLVSFYNNEISEKSEIFDDQFSVERPDGSNFTLKIRSTKLEDSAMYFCASSEAPDRFRNQPQHFGDGTRLSIL.

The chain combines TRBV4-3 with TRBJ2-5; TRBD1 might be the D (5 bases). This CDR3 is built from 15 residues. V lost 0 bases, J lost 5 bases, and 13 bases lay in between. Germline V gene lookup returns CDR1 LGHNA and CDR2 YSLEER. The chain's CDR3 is CASSQDPAYRETQYF. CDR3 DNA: TGCGCCAGCAGCCAAGATCCGGCGTACAGGGAGACCCAGTACTTC.

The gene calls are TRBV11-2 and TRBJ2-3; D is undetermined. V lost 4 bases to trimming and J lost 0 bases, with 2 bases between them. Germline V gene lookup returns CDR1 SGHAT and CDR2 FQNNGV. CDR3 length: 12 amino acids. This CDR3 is CASSSSTDTQYF. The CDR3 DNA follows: TGTGCCAGCAGCTCCAGCACAGATACGCAGTATTTT. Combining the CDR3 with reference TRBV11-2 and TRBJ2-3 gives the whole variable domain EAGVAQSPRYKIIEKRQSVAFWCNPISGHATLYWYQQILGQGPKLLIQFQNNGVVDDSQLPKDRFSAERLKGVDSTLKIQPAKLEDSAVYLCASSSSTDTQYFGPGTRLTVL.

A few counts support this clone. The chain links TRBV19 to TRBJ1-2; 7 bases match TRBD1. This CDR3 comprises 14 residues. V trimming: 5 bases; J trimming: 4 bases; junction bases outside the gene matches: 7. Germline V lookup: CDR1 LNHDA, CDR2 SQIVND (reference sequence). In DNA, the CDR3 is TGTGCCAGTAGTCCCCGGACAGGAAGCTATGGCTACACCTTC. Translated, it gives CASSPRTGSYGYTF.

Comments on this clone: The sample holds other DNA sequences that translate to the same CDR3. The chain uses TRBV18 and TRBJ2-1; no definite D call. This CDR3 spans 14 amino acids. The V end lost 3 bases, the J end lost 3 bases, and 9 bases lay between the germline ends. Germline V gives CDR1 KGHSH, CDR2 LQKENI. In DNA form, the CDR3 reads TGTGCCAGCTCACCTGGAAGAAGCTACAATGAGCAGTTCTTC. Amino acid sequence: CASSPGRSYNEQFF. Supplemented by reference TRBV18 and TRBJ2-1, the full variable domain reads NAGVMQNPRHLVRRRGQEARLRCSPMKGHSHVYWYRQLPEEGLKFMVYLQKENIIDESGMPKERFSAEFPKEGPSILRIQQVVRGDSAAYFCASSPGRSYNEQFFGPGTRLTVL.

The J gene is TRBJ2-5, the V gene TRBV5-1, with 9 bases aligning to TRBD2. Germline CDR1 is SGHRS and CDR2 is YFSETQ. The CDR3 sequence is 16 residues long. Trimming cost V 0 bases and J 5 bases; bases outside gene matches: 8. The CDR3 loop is CASSLVSSGMGETQYF. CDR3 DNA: TGCGCCAGCAGCTTGGTGTCTAGCGGGATGGGTGAGACCCAGTACTTC. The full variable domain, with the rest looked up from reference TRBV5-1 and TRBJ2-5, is KAGVTQTPRYLIKTRGQQVTLSCSPISGHRSVSWYQQTPGQGLQFLFEYFSETQRNKGNFPGRFSGRQFSNSRSEMNVSTLELGDSALYLCASSLVSSGMGETQYFGPGTRLLVL.

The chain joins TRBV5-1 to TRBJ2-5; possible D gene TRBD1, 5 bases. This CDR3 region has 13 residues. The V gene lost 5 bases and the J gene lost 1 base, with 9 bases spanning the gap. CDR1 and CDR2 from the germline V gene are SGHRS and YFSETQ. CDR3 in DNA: TGCGCCAGCAGAAGGACAATCCAAGAGACCCAGTACTTC. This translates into CASRRTIQETQYF.

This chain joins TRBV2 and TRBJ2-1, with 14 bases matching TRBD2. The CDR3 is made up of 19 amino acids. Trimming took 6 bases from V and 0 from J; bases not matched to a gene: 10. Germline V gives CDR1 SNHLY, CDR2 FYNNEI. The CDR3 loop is CASRPGTSGSLFSYNEQFF. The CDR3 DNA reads TGTGCCAGCAGGCCGGGGACTAGCGGGAGCCTATTCTCCTACAATGAGCAGTTCTTC.

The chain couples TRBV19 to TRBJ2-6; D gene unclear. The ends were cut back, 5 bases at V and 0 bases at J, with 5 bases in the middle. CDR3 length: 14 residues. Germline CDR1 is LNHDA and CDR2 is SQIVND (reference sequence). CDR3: CASSSASGANVLTF. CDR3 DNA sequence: TGTGCCAGTAGTTCGGCCTCTGGGGCCAACGTCCTGACTTTC. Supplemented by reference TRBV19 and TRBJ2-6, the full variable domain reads DGGITQSPKYLFRKEGQNVTLSCEQNLNHDAMYWYRQDPGQGLRLIYYSQIVNDFQKGDIAEGYSVSREKKESFPLTVTSAQKNPTAFYLCASSSASGANVLTFGAGSRLTVL.

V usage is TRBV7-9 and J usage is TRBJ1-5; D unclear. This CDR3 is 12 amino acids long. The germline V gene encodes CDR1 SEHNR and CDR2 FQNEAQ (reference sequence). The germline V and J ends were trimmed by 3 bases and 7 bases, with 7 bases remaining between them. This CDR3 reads CASSFVGQPQHF. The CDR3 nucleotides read TGTGCCAGCAGCTTTGTGGGACAGCCCCAGCATTTT.

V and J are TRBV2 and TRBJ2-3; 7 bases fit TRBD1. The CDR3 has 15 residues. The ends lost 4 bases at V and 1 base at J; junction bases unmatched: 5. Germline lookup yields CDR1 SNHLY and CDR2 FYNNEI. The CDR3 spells CASSVTGARTDTQYF. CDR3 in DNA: TGTGCCAGCAGTGTTACAGGGGCACGCACAGATACGCAGTATTTT.

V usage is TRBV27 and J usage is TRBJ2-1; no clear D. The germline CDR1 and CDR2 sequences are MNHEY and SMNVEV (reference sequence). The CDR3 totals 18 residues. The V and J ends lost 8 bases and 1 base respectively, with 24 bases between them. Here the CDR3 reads CASGWTALNLGSYNEQFF. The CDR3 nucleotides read TGTGCCAGCGGGTGGACCGCACTCAACTTAGGATCCTACAATGAGCAGTTCTTC.

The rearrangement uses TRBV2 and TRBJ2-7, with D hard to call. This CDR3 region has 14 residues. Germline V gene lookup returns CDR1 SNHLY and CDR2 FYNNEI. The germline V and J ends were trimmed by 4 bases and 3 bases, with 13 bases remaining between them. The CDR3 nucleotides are TGTGCCAGCAGTGTCGGCGTCAGACACTACGAGCAGTACTTC. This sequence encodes CASSVGVRHYEQYF. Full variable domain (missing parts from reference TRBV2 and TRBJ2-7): EPEVTQTPSHQVTQMGQEVILRCVPISNHLYFYWYRQILGQKVEFLVSFYNNEISEKSEIFDDQFSVERPDGSNFTLKIRSTKLEDSAMYFCASSVGVRHYEQYFGPGTRLTVT.

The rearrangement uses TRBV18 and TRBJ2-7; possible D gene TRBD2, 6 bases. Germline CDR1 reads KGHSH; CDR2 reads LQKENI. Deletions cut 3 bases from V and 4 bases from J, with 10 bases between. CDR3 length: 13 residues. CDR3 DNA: TGTGCCAGCTCACCGAGCCGGGAGTACGAGCAGTACTTC. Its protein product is CASSPSREYEQYF.

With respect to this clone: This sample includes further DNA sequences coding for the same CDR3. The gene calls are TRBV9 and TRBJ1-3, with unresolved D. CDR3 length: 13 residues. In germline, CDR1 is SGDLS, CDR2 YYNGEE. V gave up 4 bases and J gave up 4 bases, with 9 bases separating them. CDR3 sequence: CASSPSRGNTIYF. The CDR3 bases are TGTGCCAGCAGCCCATCGCGCGGAAACACCATATATTTT.

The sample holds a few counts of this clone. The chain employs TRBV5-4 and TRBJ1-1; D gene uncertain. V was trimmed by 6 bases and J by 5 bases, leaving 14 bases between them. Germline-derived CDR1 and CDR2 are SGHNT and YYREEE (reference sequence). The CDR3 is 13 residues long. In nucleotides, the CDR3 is TGTGCCAGCAATCACAAGTCTGGAACTGAAGCTTTCTTT. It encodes CASNHKSGTEAFF. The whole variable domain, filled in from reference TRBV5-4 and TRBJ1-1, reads ETGVTQSPTHLIKTRGQQVTLRCSSQSGHNTVSWYQQALGQGPQFIFQYYREEENGRGNFPPRFSGLQFPNYSSELNVNALELDDSALYLCASNHKSGTEAFFGQGTRLTVV.